These 21 T cell receptor beta chains were sequenced from one sample in a study of PD-1 blockade in mismatch repair-deficient tumors. The protocol was immunoSEQ multiplex PCR, while the TCRdb copy is restricted to in-frame clones and leaves out a portion. The sample records under 150,000 clones, around 86% being singletons. Sequencing was performed on peripheral blood, taken 44 weeks after starting pembrolizumab. These receptors were taken from an adult with mismatch repair-deficient cancer.

The sample holds one count of this clone. This rearrangement joins TRBV18 to TRBJ2-5; the D gene is possibly TRBD2 (5 bases). This CDR3 spans 13 amino acids. Trimming took off 6 bases at V and 1 base at J, with 9 bases between the two ends. The germline V gene has CDR1 KGHSH and CDR2 LQKENI. CDR3 amino acids: CASSPGLQETQYF. The CDR3, as DNA: TGTGCCAGCTCCCCCGGACTCCAAGAGACCCAGTACTTC. Combining the CDR3 with reference TRBV18 and TRBJ2-5 gives the whole variable domain NAGVMQNPRHLVRRRGQEARLRCSPMKGHSHVYWYRQLPEEGLKFMVYLQKENIIDESGMPKERFSAEFPKEGPSILRIQQVVRGDSAAYFCASSPGLQETQYFGPGTRLLVL.

The CDR3 sequence: CASTSLSDENGANVLTF. As DNA, the CDR3 is TGTGCCAGCACGTCTCTCTCGGACGAGAATGGGGCCAACGTCCTGACTTTC. The chain uses TRBV28 and TRBJ2-6; D is uncertain. CDR3 length: 17 residues. The germline V and J ends were trimmed by 7 bases and 3 bases, with 19 bases remaining between them. In germline, CDR1 is MDHEN, CDR2 SYDVKM.

This clone was found many times. The J gene is TRBJ2-5, the V gene TRBV18; no reliable D call. This CDR3 has 11 amino acids. CDR1 KGHSH and CDR2 LQKENI come from the germline V gene. The ends were cut back, 5 bases at V and 2 bases at J, with 3 bases in the middle. CDR3 nucleotide sequence: TGTGCCAGCTCAGAACAAGAGACCCAGTACTTC. Encoded protein: CASSEQETQYF.

This clone was recorded only once. The genes are TRBV5-1 and TRBJ2-3; the D is unclear. The ends were cut back, 0 bases at V and 0 bases at J, with 2 bases in the middle. CDR1 and CDR2 from the germline V gene are SGHRS and YFSETQ. This CDR3 is 13 amino acids long. The CDR3 reads CASSLGSTDTQYF. CDR3 nucleotide sequence: TGCGCCAGCAGCTTGGGAAGCACAGATACGCAGTATTTT.

The J gene is TRBJ1-5, the V gene TRBV6-1; 9 bases are a match to TRBD1. The length of the CDR3 is 15 residues. The ends lost 6 bases at V and 9 bases at J; junction bases unmatched: 12. Germline CDR1 reads MNHNS; CDR2 reads SASEGT. Written as DNA, the CDR3 is TGTGCCAGCAGAACCGGACAGGGGCAGAAGCCGCCCCAGCATTTT. This gives the protein CASRTGQGQKPPQHF.

The gene calls are TRBV19 and TRBJ1-3; 7 bases are a match to TRBD1. The CDR3 is 19 amino acids. Germline CDR1 LNHDA, CDR2 SQIVND (reference sequence). V dropped 4 bases and J dropped 4; count of bases not matched to a gene: 19. The CDR3 bases are TGTGCCAGTAGTACCCGACCGGGACAGCGGAAAGTGGGGGGAAACACCATATATTTT. This sequence encodes CASSTRPGQRKVGGNTIYF.

The genes are TRBV7-8 and TRBJ2-7; unclear D gene. V lost 0 bases and J lost 1, with 4 bases in between. Germline assignment: CDR1 SGHVS and CDR2 FQNEAQ. This CDR3 is built from 13 residues. The CDR3 sequence: CASSLAESYEQYF. In DNA form, the CDR3 reads TGTGCCAGCAGCTTAGCGGAATCCTACGAGCAGTACTTC.

The J gene is TRBJ2-1, the V gene TRBV19; D unresolved. Between the trimmed V and J ends, which lost 4 bases and 6 bases, there was a span of 10 bases. This CDR3 spans 13 amino acids. From germline, CDR1 is LNHDA and CDR2 SQIVND (reference sequence). The CDR3 coding sequence is TGTGCCAGTAGTAGTATGTTGTCCAATGAGCAGTTCTTC. It codes for CASSSMLSNEQFF.

The chain joins TRBV23-1 to TRBJ2-3; a possible D gene is TRBD2 (5 bases). TRBV23-1 is known as an ORF, though its function is uncertain. V was trimmed by 7 bases and J by 4 bases, leaving 15 bases between them. The CDR3 runs to 14 residues. Here the CDR3 DNA reads TGCGCCAGCATTGACGAGGGATGCGCAGATACGCAGTATTTT. This encodes CASIDEGCADTQYF.

The rearrangement uses TRBV10-3 and TRBJ2-5; D may match TRBD1 or TRBD2 (6 bases each). Trimming cost V 0 bases and J 4 bases, with 12 bases left between them. This CDR3 has 15 residues. Germline V CDR1 and CDR2: ENHRY, SYGVKD. The CDR3 region is CAISESGGTPETQYF. The CDR3 bases are TGTGCCATCAGTGAGTCAGGCGGGACACCAGAGACCCAGTACTTC.

For the CDR3, the DNA is TGTGCCAGCAGCTTAGATACTAGCGGGCGCCTGGGGTACTTC. It codes for CASSLDTSGRLGYF. The chain employs TRBV7-9 and TRBJ2-7, with TRBD2 matching over 9 bases. Germline V lookup: CDR1 SEHNR, CDR2 FQNEAQ (reference sequence). The J segment lost 12 bases and the V segment lost 1 base, leaving 10 bases of the junction unmatched. The CDR3 sequence is 14 residues long.

The chain recombines TRBV28 with TRBJ2-7; D is tentatively TRBD1 or TRBD2 (5 bases each). This CDR3 spans 12 amino acids. Trimming stripped 4 bases from V and 1 base from J, with 5 bases between. The germline CDR1 and CDR2 sequences are MDHEN and SYDVKM. The CDR3 sequence is CASSWGSYEQYF. As DNA, the CDR3 is TGTGCCAGCAGTTGGGGGTCCTACGAGCAGTACTTC. Variable domain in full (rest from reference TRBV28 and TRBJ2-7): DVKVTQSSRYLVKRTGEKVFLECVQDMDHENMFWYRQDPGLGLRLIYFSYDVKMKEKGDIPEGYSVSREKKERFSLILESASTNQTSMYLCASSWGSYEQYFGPGTRLTVT.

The V and J genes are TRBV27 and TRBJ2-7; 11 nucleotides align to TRBD2. V trimming: 4 bases; J trimming: 5 bases; junction bases outside the gene matches: 7. This CDR3 contains 15 residues. Germline assignment: CDR1 MNHEY and CDR2 SMNVEV (reference sequence). The CDR3 loop reads CASSYTSGRLHEQYF. The DNA for the CDR3 is TGTGCCAGCAGTTACACTAGCGGGAGATTACACGAGCAGTACTTC.

The chain recombines TRBV18 with TRBJ1-2; D is perhaps TRBD1 (6 bases). Germline loops: CDR1 KGHSH, CDR2 LQKENI. The CDR3 spans 21 residues. V lost 3 bases and J lost 4, with 33 bases in between. This CDR3 reads CASSPIVPQLEGGRWAYGYTF. CDR3 DNA: TGTGCCAGCTCACCTATTGTCCCGCAGCTTGAGGGGGGAAGGTGGGCCTATGGCTACACCTTC.

The chain joins TRBV4-2 to TRBJ1-1; maybe TRBD1 (5 bases). The CDR3 is 16 amino acids. Germline values: CDR1 LGHNA, CDR2 YNFKEQ. V shed 3 bases and J shed 1 base, with 15 bases lying between them. In DNA form, the CDR3 reads TGTGCCAGCAGCCATCCCTTGGGAGGGACGAACACTGAAGCTTTCTTT. Protein product: CASSHPLGGTNTEAFF.

This chain links TRBV4-3 with TRBJ2-6, with a weak D call TRBD1 (6 bases). The germline V gene encodes CDR1 LGHNA and CDR2 YSLEER. CDR3 length equals 16 residues. Trimming removed 0 bases from V and 4 bases from J, with 10 bases in between. The CDR3 loop is CASSQDQGSGANVLTF. The CDR3 bases are TGCGCCAGCAGCCAAGATCAGGGGAGCGGGGCCAACGTCCTGACTTTC.

This clone showed up just once. V and J are TRBV5-1 and TRBJ1-1; D unresolved. The CDR3 consists of 15 residues. Deletions cut 1 base from V and 0 bases from J, with 10 bases between. Germline V CDR1 and CDR2: SGHRS, YFSETQ. This chain's CDR3 is CASSLSKNMNTEAFF. As DNA, the CDR3 is TGCGCCAGCAGCTTGAGCAAGAACATGAACACTGAAGCTTTCTTT. The variable domain in full, with the rest retrieved from reference TRBV5-1 and TRBJ1-1, is KAGVTQTPRYLIKTRGQQVTLSCSPISGHRSVSWYQQTPGQGLQFLFEYFSETQRNKGNFPGRFSGRQFSNSRSEMNVSTLELGDSALYLCASSLSKNMNTEAFFGQGTRLTVV.

As concerns this clone: Other DNA variants within this sample encode the same CDR3. This sequence joins TRBV9 and TRBJ1-5; no firm D call. The CDR3 sequence is 14 residues long. The V gene lost 0 bases and the J gene lost 2 bases, with 6 bases spanning the gap. Germline loops: CDR1 SGDLS, CDR2 YYNGEE. The CDR3 DNA reads as TGTGCCAGCAGCGTAGGTAGTGGCAATCAGCCCCAGCATTTT. This translates into CASSVGSGNQPQHF. Full variable domain (remainder filled in from reference TRBV9 and TRBJ1-5): DSGVTQTPKHLITATGQRVTLRCSPRSGDLSVYWYQQSLDQGLQFLIQYYNGEERAKGNILERFSAQQFPDLHSELNLSSLELGDSALYFCASSVGSGNQPQHFGDGTRLSIL.

V usage is TRBV7-9 and J usage is TRBJ2-1, with TRBD1 as a possible D gene (5 bases). Germline V gene data show CDR1 as SEHNR and CDR2 as FQNEAQ (reference sequence). V lost 3 bases, J lost 1 base, and 7 bases lay in between. This CDR3 has 14 amino acids. The DNA for the CDR3 is TGTGCCAGCAGCTTGACAGTATCCTACAATGAGCAGTTCTTC. This sequence encodes CASSLTVSYNEQFF.

This clone was detected only once. The junction does not match germline at one end; this may be a read error. The V gene is TRBV7-9, the J gene TRBJ1-2, with 7 bases identical to TRBD1. Germline V CDR1 and CDR2: SEHNR, FQNEAQ (reference sequence). CDR3 size: 15 residues. CDR3 in DNA: TGTGCCGGCAGCCCCAACGGACAGGAGGGCTATGGCTACACCTTC. Its protein is CAGSPNGQEGYGYTF.

The chain combines TRBV20-1 with TRBJ2-5; D is unresolved. The CDR3 length is 11 residues. CDR1 is DFQATT, CDR2 SNEGSKA, per germline (reference sequence). Trimming took off 3 bases at V and 5 bases at J, with 7 bases between the two ends. In DNA form, the CDR3 reads TGCAGTGCTAGCGATGAGGAGACCCAGTACTTC. It specifies CSASDEETQYF.